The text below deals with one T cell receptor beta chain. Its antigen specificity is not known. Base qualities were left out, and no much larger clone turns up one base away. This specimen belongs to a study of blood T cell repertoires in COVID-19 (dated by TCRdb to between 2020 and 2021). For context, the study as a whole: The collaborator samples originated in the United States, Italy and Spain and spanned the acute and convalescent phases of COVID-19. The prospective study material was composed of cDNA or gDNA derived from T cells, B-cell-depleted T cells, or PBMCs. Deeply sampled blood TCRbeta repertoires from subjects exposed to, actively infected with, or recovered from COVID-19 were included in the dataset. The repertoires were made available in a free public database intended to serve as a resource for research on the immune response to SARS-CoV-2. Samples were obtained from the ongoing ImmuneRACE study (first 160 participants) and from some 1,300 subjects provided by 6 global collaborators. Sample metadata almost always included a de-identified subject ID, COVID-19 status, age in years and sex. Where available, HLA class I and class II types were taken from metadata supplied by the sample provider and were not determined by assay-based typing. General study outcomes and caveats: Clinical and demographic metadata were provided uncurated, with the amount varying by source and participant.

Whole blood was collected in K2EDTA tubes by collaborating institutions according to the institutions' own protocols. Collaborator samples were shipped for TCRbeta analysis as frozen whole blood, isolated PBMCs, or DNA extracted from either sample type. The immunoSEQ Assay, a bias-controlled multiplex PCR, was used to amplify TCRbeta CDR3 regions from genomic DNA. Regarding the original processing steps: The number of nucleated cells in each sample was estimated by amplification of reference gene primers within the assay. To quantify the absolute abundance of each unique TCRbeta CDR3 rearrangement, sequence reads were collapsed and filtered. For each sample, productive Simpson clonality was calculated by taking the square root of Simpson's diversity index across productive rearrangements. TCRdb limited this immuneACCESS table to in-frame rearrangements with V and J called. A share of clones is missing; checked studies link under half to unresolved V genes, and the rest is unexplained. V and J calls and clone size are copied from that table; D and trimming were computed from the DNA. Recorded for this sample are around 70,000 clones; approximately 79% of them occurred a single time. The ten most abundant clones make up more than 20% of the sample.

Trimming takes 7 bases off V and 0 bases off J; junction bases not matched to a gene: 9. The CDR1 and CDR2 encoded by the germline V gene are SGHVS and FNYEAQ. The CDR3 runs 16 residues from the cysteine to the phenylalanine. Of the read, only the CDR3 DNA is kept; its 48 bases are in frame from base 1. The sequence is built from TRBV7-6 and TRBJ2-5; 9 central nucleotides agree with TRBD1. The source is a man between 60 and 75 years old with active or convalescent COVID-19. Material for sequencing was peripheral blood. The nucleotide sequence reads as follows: TGTGCCAGCACCTGGACCGGGACAGGGTACCAAGAGACCCAGTACTTC. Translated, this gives CASTWTGTGYQETQYF.